Shown below are 29 T cell receptor beta chains from a single sample sequenced in a study of T cell repertoires in cytomegalovirus infection. TCRdb fed the reads into MiXCR, producing one record per CDR3 protein. Among approximately 190,000 distinct CDR3 sequences listed, roughly 9.8% were seen once. The sample taken for sequencing was PBMCs. These receptors all stem from a human donor in good health (CMV status not recorded). Some clones in this sample may be carry-over from other donors' samples.

Ten or more counts support this clonotype. This chain joins TRBV7-2 and TRBJ2-4; TRBD2 aligns across 7 bases. Trimming removed 1 base from V and 2 bases from J; junction bases left unmatched: 2. This CDR3 spans 15 amino acids. Germline values: CDR1 SGHTA, CDR2 FQGNSA. Here the CDR3 DNA reads TGTGCCAGCAGCTTAGGGGGGGGTTCCAAAAACATTCAGTACTTC. Translated: CASSLGGGSKNIQYF.

In its sample, this clonotype was seen a few times. V usage is TRBV29-1 and J usage is TRBJ2-2; the D gene is possibly TRBD1 (5 bases). Trimming stripped 6 bases from V and 0 bases from J, with 8 bases between. The germline V gene has CDR1 SQVTM and CDR2 ANQGSEA. There are 13 residues in the CDR3. For the CDR3, the DNA is TGCAGCGTGGACACAGCGAACACCGGGGAGCTGTTTTTT. This gives the protein CSVDTANTGELFF.

This clonotype was seen ten or more times. The DNA for the CDR3 is TGTGCCAGCAGTTTTAGGGGGCGAGGGAACACTGAAGCTTTCTTT. Protein product: CASSFRGRGNTEAFF. The rearrangement links TRBV12-3 or TRBV12-4 to TRBJ1-1, with TRBD1 matching over 7 bases. There are 15 residues in the CDR3. The junction had 5 bases not matched to a gene; V was cut back by 3 bases and J by 1 base.

The V and J genes are TRBV27 and TRBJ2-1; 13 bases fit TRBD2. The CDR3 runs to 13 residues. The germline gives CDR1 MNHEY, CDR2 SMNVEV (reference sequence). V trimming: 4 bases; J trimming: 12 bases; junction bases outside the gene matches: 3. The CDR3 here is CASSWGLAGTQFF. The DNA for the CDR3 is TGTGCCAGCAGTTGGGGACTAGCGGGAACGCAGTTCTTC.

This clonotype was counted many times. The rearrangement uses TRBV7-8 and TRBJ2-5, with D tentatively TRBD2 (5 bases). The V and J ends lost 5 bases and 3 bases respectively, with 19 bases between them. Germline values: CDR1 SGHVS, CDR2 FQNEAQ. The CDR3 has 16 amino acids. The CDR3 region has the DNA TGTGCCAGCAGCCCCCGGCTATTAGCGTTTGAAGAGACCCAGTACTTC. Protein: CASSPRLLAFEETQYF.

On this clonotype itself: This may be a read error: a much more frequent sequence differs by one nucleotide. V gene TRBV7-2 combines with J gene TRBJ1-5, with unresolved D. V lost 1 base, J lost 0 bases, and 7 bases lay in between. Per the germline V gene, CDR1 is SGHTA and CDR2 is FQGNSA. This CDR3 spans 15 amino acids. The CDR3 DNA reads TGTGCCAGCAGCTTAGGAGGGAATAGCAATCAGCCCCAGCATTTT. It translates to CASSLGGNSNQPQHF.

The V and J genes are TRBV12-5 and TRBJ2-5; D is unresolved. In germline, CDR1 is LGHNT, CDR2 FRNRAP. Trimming pared 0 bases from V and 3 bases from J, leaving 8 bases between. This CDR3 is built from 14 residues. The CDR3 nucleotides are TGTGCTAGTGGTTTGGTTCCGCACGAAGAGACCCAGTACTTC. As protein: CASGLVPHEETQYF.

V and J are TRBV7-6 and TRBJ1-6, with 7 bases matching TRBD1. The CDR3 is 15 amino acids. J gave up 7 bases and V 5 bases, and 8 bases lay outside the gene matches. CDR1 is SGHVS, CDR2 FNYEAQ, per germline. The CDR3 DNA follows: TGTGCCAGCAGCCCCGACAGGGCTGGCAATTCACCCCTCCACTTT. The encoded protein is CASSPDRAGNSPLHF.

The V and J genes are TRBV2 and TRBJ1-5; a weak D match, TRBD1 (6 bases). The germline V and J ends were trimmed by 4 bases and 2 bases, with 12 bases remaining between them. This CDR3 has 15 residues. Germline V gene data show CDR1 as SNHLY and CDR2 as FYNNEI. DNA for the CDR3: TGTGCCAGCAGTGCGGGCAGGGGTGGCAATCAGCCCCAGCATTTT. Amino acids: CASSAGRGGNQPQHF.

This chain uses TRBV29-1 with TRBJ1-1; D possibly corresponds to TRBD1 (5 bases). Trimming removed 3 bases from V and 6 bases from J, with 11 bases in between. This CDR3 is built from 12 residues. Germline lookup yields CDR1 SQVTM and CDR2 ANQGSEA. CDR3 amino acids: CSVEGGYAEAFF. As DNA, the CDR3 is TGCAGCGTTGAGGGGGGATACGCTGAAGCTTTCTTT.

This rearrangement joins TRBV27 to TRBJ2-2; D is possibly TRBD1 (7 bases). From germline, CDR1 is MNHEY and CDR2 SMNVEV (reference sequence). Deletions cut 3 bases from V and 4 bases from J, with 12 bases between. This CDR3 comprises 15 residues. The CDR3 DNA reads as TGTGCCAGCAGTTTCAGGGGGGCGGGCACCGGGGAGCTGTTTTTT. This sequence encodes CASSFRGAGTGELFF.

This clonotype was observed many times. The chain carries TRBV11-2 and TRBJ1-1; tentative D call: TRBD1 (6 bases). Germline V CDR1 and CDR2: SGHAT, FQNNGV. Trimming took off 4 bases at V and 4 bases at J, with 19 bases between the two ends. There are 16 residues in the CDR3. CDR3 in DNA: TGTGCCAGCAGCTCGAGCGCAGAGGGGGGAAGCACTGAAGCTTTCTTT. Its translation is CASSSSAEGGSTEAFF.

About this clonotype itself: At one of its ends the junction is not consistent with the germline gene, which may arise from a read error. The rearrangement uses TRBV30 and TRBJ1-2; D gene uncertain. Germline V gene data show CDR1 as GTSNPN and CDR2 as SVGIG (reference sequence). The CDR3 length is 11 residues. CDR3 sequence reads: CAWSPHDGYAF. CDR3 coding DNA: TGTGCCTGGAGTCCCCACGATGGCTACGCCTTC.

This clonotype was recorded many times. CDR3: CASSLELGVAREAFF. The CDR3 bases are TGTGCCAGCAGCTTAGAGCTGGGGGTCGCCCGAGAAGCTTTCTTT. The genes are TRBV7-9 and TRBJ1-1; TRBD1 is a possible D gene (5 bases). Germline CDR1 SEHNR, CDR2 FQNEAQ (reference sequence). The V end lost 1 base, the J end lost 8 bases, and 17 bases lay between the germline ends. This CDR3 comprises 15 residues.

The table lists this clonotype with a count of one. The V and J genes are TRBV11-2 and TRBJ1-2; the D is unclear. V was clipped by 8 bases and J by 5 bases, with 15 bases between them. This CDR3 is 13 amino acids long. CDR1 and CDR2 (germline): SGHAT, FQNNGV. The CDR3 DNA reads TGTGCCAGCTACGCAGGCCTGGGGTATGGCTACACCTTC. Amino acid sequence: CASYAGLGYGYTF.

V is TRBV12-3 or TRBV12-4 and J is TRBJ2-7; D uncertain. CDR3 size: 15 residues. V was shortened by 1 base and J by 0 bases, with 10 bases between the two germline ends. In nucleotides, the CDR3 is TGTGCCAGCAGTTTAGTACAGTCGAGCTCCTACGAGCAGTACTTC. Protein product: CASSLVQSSSYEQYF.

This rearrangement joins TRBV9 to TRBJ2-1; perhaps TRBD1 as D (7 bases). The ends were cut back, 0 bases at V and 6 bases at J, with 13 bases in the middle. CDR1 is SGDLS, CDR2 YYNGEE, per germline. The CDR3 sequence is 15 residues long. The CDR3: CASSVGRGPFNEQFF. CDR3 nucleotide sequence: TGTGCCAGCAGCGTAGGGAGGGGGCCCTTCAATGAGCAGTTCTTC.

The rearrangement joins TRBV29-1 to TRBJ2-7, with 7 bases that match TRBD1. The CDR3 is made up of 16 amino acids. Germline CDR1 and CDR2: SQVTM and ANQGSEA. The junction had 12 bases not matched to a gene; V was cut back by 4 bases and J by 0 bases. CDR3 nucleotide sequence: TGCAGCGTTGGGGGATACAGGGGATCGATCTCCTACGAGCAGTACTTC. This sequence encodes CSVGGYRGSISYEQYF.

CDR3 region: CASSLARGANQPQHF. CDR3 DNA: TGTGCCAGCAGCTTAGCGCGGGGGGCCAATCAGCCCCAGCATTTT. The chain couples TRBV7-8 to TRBJ1-5; D possibly corresponds to TRBD1 (6 bases). Trimming removed 0 bases from V and 3 bases from J, with 9 bases in between. The CDR3 contains 15 residues. CDR1 and CDR2 (germline): SGHVS, FQNEAQ.

The chain uses TRBV19 and TRBJ2-1; D not resolved. The ends were cut back, 5 bases at V and 5 bases at J, with 7 bases in the middle. CDR1 LNHDA and CDR2 SQIVND come from the germline V gene (reference sequence). CDR3 length equals 12 residues. For the CDR3, the DNA is TGTGCCAGTAGTTATATGGACAATGAGCAGTTCTTC. Translation: CASSYMDNEQFF. The full variable domain, in which reference TRBV19 and TRBJ2-1 provide the parts outside the CDR3, is DGGITQSPKYLFRKEGQNVTLSCEQNLNHDAMYWYRQDPGQGLRLIYYSQIVNDFQKGDIAEGYSVSREKKESFPLTVTSAQKNPTAFYLCASSYMDNEQFFGPGTRLTVL.

The sample holds many counts of this clonotype. The chain links TRBV28 to TRBJ2-3; D may be TRBD2 (6 bases). V gave up 5 bases and J gave up 2 bases, with 29 bases separating them. Germline assignment: CDR1 MDHEN and CDR2 SYDVKM. This CDR3 contains 20 residues. The CDR3 region is CASSPIPQGLGRINTDTQYF. Written as DNA, the CDR3 is TGTGCCAGCAGTCCCATCCCCCAGGGACTCGGCAGAATAAACACAGATACGCAGTATTTT.

This clonotype has a count of ten or more. V and J are TRBV7-2 and TRBJ2-2; TRBD2 matches 14 bases. The germline gives CDR1 SGHTA, CDR2 FQGNSA. V lost 1 base to trimming and J lost 5 bases; unmatched junction nucleotides: 9. The CDR3 is 19 amino acids. In nucleotides, the CDR3 is TGTGCCAGCAGCTTAGGACTAGCGGGGGGGCGAGGGGATACCGGGGAGCTGTTTTTT. Protein sequence: CASSLGLAGGRGDTGELFF.

This clonotype was detected ten times or more. The chain carries TRBV25-1 and TRBJ1-2; D may be TRBD1 (5 bases). Deletions cut 4 bases from V and 4 bases from J, with 10 bases between. The CDR3 sequence is 13 residues long. The germline CDR1 and CDR2 sequences are MGHDK and SYGVNS. DNA of the CDR3: TGTGCCAGCAGTGTTGACAGAATCTATGGCTACACCTTC. It encodes CASSVDRIYGYTF.

The gene calls are TRBV2 and TRBJ2-6, with a possible D match to TRBD2 (6 bases). V gave up 11 bases and J gave up 0 bases, with 20 bases separating them. CDR3 length: 17 residues. Germline V gene lookup returns CDR1 SNHLY and CDR2 FYNNEI. The CDR3: CAGKGGSYPSGANVLTF. For the CDR3, the DNA is TGTGCCGGAAAGGGAGGAAGCTACCCCTCTGGGGCCAACGTCCTGACTTTC.

This clonotype was seen at least ten times. The V gene is TRBV7-6, the J gene TRBJ2-7, with 8 bases matching TRBD2. Unmatched junction bases numbered 5, after V lost 1 base and J lost 3 bases. Germline V gene lookup returns CDR1 SGHVS and CDR2 FNYEAQ. The CDR3 has 15 amino acids. CDR3 region: CASSLEAGGYYEQYF. CDR3 in DNA: TGTGCCAGCAGCTTAGAGGCGGGAGGCTACTACGAGCAGTACTTC.

This clonotype was counted many times. As DNA, the CDR3 is TGTGCTAGTGGTTTGACTAGCTCCAATGAGCAGTTCTTC. This codes for CASGLTSSNEQFF. The V and J genes are TRBV12-5 and TRBJ2-1; maybe TRBD2 (6 bases). The CDR3 spans 13 residues. The ends were cut back, 2 bases at V and 6 bases at J, with 8 bases in the middle. Germline CDR1 is LGHNT and CDR2 is FRNRAP.

This clonotype was picked up a small number of times. The chain recombines TRBV20-1 with TRBJ1-2, with 8 bases lining up with TRBD1. J lost 1 base, V lost 3 bases, and 4 bases had no gene match. CDR3 size: 14 residues. Per the germline V gene, CDR1 is DFQATT and CDR2 is SNEGSKA (reference sequence). The CDR3 DNA sequence: TGCAGTGCTAGGTCAACAGGGGGTAACTATGGCTACACCTTC. This translates into CSARSTGGNYGYTF.

This clonotype was seen repeatedly, ten times or more. The chain is built from TRBV7-2 and TRBJ2-5; 7 nucleotides agree with TRBD1. J gave up 3 bases and V 5 bases, and 6 bases lay outside the gene matches. Germline assignment: CDR1 SGHTA and CDR2 FQGNSA. The CDR3 is 14 amino acids. The DNA for the CDR3 is TGTGCCAGCAGCCCCCGGACAGGCAAAGAGACCCAGTACTTC. The encoded protein is CASSPRTGKETQYF.

J is TRBJ2-1 and V is TRBV7-3; TRBD2 aligns across 11 bases. The V gene's germline CDR1 is SGHTA and CDR2 FQGTGA. The CDR3 totals 15 residues. The V and J ends lost 2 bases and 8 bases, in that order; junction bases with no gene match: 5. The CDR3 DNA follows: TGTGCCAGCAGCTTACTAGCGGGAGGTCGGGATGAGCAGTTCTTC. This translates into CASSLLAGGRDEQFF.